This TCR beta chain derives from a study of long-term antiretroviral therapy in people with HIV. The study's findings and limits: Clonotypes expanded prior to ART showed repertoire dominance at all sampled time points. ART adherence, viral resistance and therapy changes were not recorded.

It was version v3.0 of the immunoSEQ assay that was run at survey level. What sequencing targeted per sample was about 35,000-50,000 T-cell genomes. The method was immunoSEQ multiplex PCR; TCRdb's version includes in-frame clones alone and lacks a portion of them. The sample carries 30,000 to 40,000 clones, 85% recorded once. As to this clone: Its antigen is unidentified.

The trim removed 7 bases at V and 4 bases at J, leaving 10 bases unmatched. CDR1 is LNHDA, CDR2 SQIVND, per germline (reference sequence). The CDR3 is made up of 15 amino acids. The V gene is TRBV19, the J gene TRBJ1-2; 9 bases are a match to TRBD1. Specimen: unsorted PBMCs, collected around 3.3 years after starting antiretroviral therapy. The receptor comes from a man younger than 30 with HIV. The CDR3 sequence: CASIDPGQGTYGYTF. The DNA for the CDR3 is TGTGCCAGTATCGATCCGGGACAGGGAACCTATGGCTACACCTTC.